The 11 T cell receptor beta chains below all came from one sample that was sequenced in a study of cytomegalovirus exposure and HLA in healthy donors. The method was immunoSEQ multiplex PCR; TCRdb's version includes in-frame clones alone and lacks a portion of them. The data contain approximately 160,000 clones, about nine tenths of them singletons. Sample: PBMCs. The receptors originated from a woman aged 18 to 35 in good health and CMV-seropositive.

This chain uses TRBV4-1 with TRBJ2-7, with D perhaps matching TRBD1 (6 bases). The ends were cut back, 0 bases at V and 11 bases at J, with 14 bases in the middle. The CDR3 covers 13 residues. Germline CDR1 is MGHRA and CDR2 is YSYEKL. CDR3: CASSQDMVRGKYF. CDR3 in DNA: TGCGCCAGCAGCCAAGATATGGTCAGGGGCAAGTACTTC.

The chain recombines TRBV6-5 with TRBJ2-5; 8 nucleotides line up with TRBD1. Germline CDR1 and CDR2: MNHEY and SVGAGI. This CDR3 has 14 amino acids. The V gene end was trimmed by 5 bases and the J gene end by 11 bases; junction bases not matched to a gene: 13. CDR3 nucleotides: TGTGCCAGCAGTCTAGACAGGGGATCTCTTCGACAGTACTTC. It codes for CASSLDRGSLRQYF.

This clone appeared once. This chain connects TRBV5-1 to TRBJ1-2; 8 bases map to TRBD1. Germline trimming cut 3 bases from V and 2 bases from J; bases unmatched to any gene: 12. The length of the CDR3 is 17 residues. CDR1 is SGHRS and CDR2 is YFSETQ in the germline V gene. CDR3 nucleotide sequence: TGCGCCAGCAGCTACCCCGCGGGACAGGCTTACAACTATGGCTACACCTTC. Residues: CASSYPAGQAYNYGYTF.

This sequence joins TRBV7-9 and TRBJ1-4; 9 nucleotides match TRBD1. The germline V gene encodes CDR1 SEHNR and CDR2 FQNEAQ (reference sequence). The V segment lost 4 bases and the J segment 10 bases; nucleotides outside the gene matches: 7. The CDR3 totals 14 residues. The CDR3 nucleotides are TGTGCCAGCAGCTCCCGGGACAGGGAGGGAAAACTGTTTTTT. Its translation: CASSSRDREGKLFF.

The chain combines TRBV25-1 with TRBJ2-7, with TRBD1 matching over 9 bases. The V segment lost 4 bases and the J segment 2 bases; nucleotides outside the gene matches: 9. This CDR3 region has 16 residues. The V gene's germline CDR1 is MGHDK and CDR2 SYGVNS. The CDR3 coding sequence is TGTGCCAGCAGTGGGAACCGGGACAGGGACCCCTACGAGCAGTACTTC. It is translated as CASSGNRDRDPYEQYF.

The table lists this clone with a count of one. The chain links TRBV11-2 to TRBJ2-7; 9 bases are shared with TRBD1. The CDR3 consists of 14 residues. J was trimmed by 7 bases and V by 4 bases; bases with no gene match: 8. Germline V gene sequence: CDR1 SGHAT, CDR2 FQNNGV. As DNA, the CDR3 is TGTGCCAGCAGCTCTTGGACAGGGGCGGGGGAGCAGTACTTC. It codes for CASSSWTGAGEQYF.

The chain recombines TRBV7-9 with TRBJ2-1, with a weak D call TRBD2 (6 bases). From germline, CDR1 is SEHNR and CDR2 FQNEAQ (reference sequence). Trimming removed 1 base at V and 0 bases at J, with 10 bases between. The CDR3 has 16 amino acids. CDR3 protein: CASSLGDGSSYNEQFF. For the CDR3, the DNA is TGTGCCAGCAGCTTAGGGGACGGGAGCTCCTACAATGAGCAGTTCTTC.

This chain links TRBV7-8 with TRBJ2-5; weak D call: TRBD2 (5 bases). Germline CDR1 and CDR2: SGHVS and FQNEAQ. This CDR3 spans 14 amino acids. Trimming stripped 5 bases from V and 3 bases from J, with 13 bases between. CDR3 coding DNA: TGTGCCAGCAGCGCATTCGGGGTCAAAGAGACCCAGTACTTC. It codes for CASSAFGVKETQYF.

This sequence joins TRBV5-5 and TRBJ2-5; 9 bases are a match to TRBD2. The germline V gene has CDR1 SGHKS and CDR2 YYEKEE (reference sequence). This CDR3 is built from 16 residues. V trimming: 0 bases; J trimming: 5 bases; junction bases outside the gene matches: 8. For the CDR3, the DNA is TGTGCCAGCAGCTTGGCCGAGGCGGGAGGGTTGGAGACCCAGTACTTC. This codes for CASSLAEAGGLETQYF.

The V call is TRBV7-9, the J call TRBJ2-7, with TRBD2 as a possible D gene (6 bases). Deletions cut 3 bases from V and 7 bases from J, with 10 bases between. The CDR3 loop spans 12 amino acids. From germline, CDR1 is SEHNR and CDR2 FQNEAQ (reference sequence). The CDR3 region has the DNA TGTGCCAGCAGCTTCCCTGGGGGGGAGCAGTACTTC. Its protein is CASSFPGGEQYF.

The CDR3 DNA follows: TGTGCCAGCAGCTTAATGGGTGGCGGGAGGGCCTACGAGCAGTACTTC. Translating gives CASSLMGGGRAYEQYF. The V and J genes are TRBV7-9 and TRBJ2-7, with TRBD2 identical over 9 bases. This CDR3 spans 16 amino acids. CDR1 and CDR2 (germline): SEHNR, FQNEAQ (reference sequence). V gave up 2 bases and J gave up 2 bases; unmatched junction bases: 7.